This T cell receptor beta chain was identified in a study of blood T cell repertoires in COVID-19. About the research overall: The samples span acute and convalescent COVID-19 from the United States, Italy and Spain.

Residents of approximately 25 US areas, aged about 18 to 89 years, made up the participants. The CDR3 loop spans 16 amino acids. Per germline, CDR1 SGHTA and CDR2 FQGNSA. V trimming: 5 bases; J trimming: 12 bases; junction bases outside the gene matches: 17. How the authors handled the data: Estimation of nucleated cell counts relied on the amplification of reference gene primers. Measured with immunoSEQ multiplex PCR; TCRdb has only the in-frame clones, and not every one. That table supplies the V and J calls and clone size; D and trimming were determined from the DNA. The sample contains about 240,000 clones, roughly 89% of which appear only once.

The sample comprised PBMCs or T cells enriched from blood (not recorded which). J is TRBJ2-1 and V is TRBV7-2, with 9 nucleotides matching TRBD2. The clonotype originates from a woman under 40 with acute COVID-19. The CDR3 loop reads CASSTSYYGGGARQFF. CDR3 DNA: TGTGCCAGCAGCACATCTTACTATGGCGGGGGGGCAAGGCAGTTCTTC.